This entry is about one T cell receptor (beta chain). Repertoires were generated with immunoSEQ multiplex PCR, while TCRdb's copy carries only in-frame clones and drops some. The sample includes 85,000 to 130,000 clones, roughly 93% seen only once; the top ten take about 0.9%. This sample is drawn from a study of T cell changes during pregnancy in multiple sclerosis. The CDR3 is 13 residues long. Germline CDR1 is SGHTA and CDR2 is FQGNSA. V lost 6 bases, J lost 2 bases, and 8 bases lay in between. V is TRBV7-2 and J is TRBJ1-3; D gene unclear. The source was peripheral blood, collected before pregnancy. The sequence was collected from a female donor with multiple sclerosis, enrolled in a pregnancy study. CDR3: CASRAPPGNTIYF. The CDR3 nucleotides are TGTGCCAGCAGAGCCCCTCCTGGAAACACCATATATTTT.